The 8 T cell receptor beta chains given below trace back to one sample, sequenced in a study of CD8+CD57+ T cells in acquired aplastic anemia. Genomic DNA served as template for TCR beta VDJ and CDR3 profiling. TCRdb passed the reads through MiXCR, listing each CDR3 protein once. The data show roughly 130,000 distinct CDR3 sequences, with 48% seen just once and about 2.3% held by the top ten. The source material was sorted CD4+, CD8+, or CD8+CD57+ T cells (not recorded which) from PBMCs. All receptors come from a human donor in good health, serving as a control.

This clonotype has at least ten counts. This sequence joins TRBV19 and TRBJ2-7; 10 bases map to TRBD1. This CDR3 spans 15 amino acids. Unmatched junction bases numbered 5, after V lost 5 bases and J lost 1 base. Looked up from germline, CDR1 is LNHDA and CDR2 is SQIVND (reference sequence). For the CDR3, the DNA is TGTGCCAGTAGTCCGAGACAGGGGGCTTCCTACGAGCAGTACTTC. Translating gives CASSPRQGASYEQYF.

This chain links TRBV11-1 with TRBJ2-1; 10 positions agree with TRBD1. TRBJ2-7 matches the DNA end more closely, so the J call is doubtful. Germline V CDR1 and CDR2: SGHAT, FQDESV (reference sequence). The CDR3 has 14 amino acids. CDR3 sequence: CASSSSTGGVEQYF. In DNA, the CDR3 is TGTGCCAGCAGCAGTTCGACAGGGGGCGTGGAGCAGTACTTC.

Written as DNA, the CDR3 is TGCAGCCCTGACAGAGTAATGGAACCCCTCCACTTT. Translation: CSPDRVMEPLHF. The V and J genes are TRBV29-1 and TRBJ1-6, with a possible D match to TRBD1 (5 bases). The CDR3 covers 12 residues. Germline V CDR1 and CDR2: SQVTM, ANQGSEA. V lost 8 bases, J lost 12 bases, and 17 bases lay in between.

The sample holds a few counts of this clonotype. This rearrangement joins TRBV19 to TRBJ2-5, with D tentatively TRBD1 (5 bases). The CDR3 is 14 residues long. V was shortened by 3 bases and J by 3 bases, with 11 bases between the two germline ends. Germline loops: CDR1 LNHDA, CDR2 SQIVND (reference sequence). The DNA for the CDR3 is TGTGCCAGTAGTATGTTGGGCAGGGAAGAGACCCAGTACTTC. It translates to CASSMLGREETQYF.

This clonotype was counted ten times or more. The chain carries TRBV2 and TRBJ1-4; a weak D match, TRBD1 (5 bases). Trimming removed 6 bases at V and 0 bases at J, with 8 bases between. The CDR3 is 14 amino acids. Germline-derived CDR1 and CDR2 are SNHLY and FYNNEI. The CDR3 DNA follows: TGTGCCAGCAGGACAGATTCAACTAATGAAAAACTGTTTTTT. Translation: CASRTDSTNEKLFF.

This CDR3 is CASSSSGTSGYNEQFF. In nucleotides, the CDR3 is TGCGCCAGCAGCTCATCCGGGACTAGCGGGTACAATGAGCAGTTCTTC. The rearrangement links TRBV5-1 to TRBJ2-1, with 12 nucleotides matching TRBD2. The CDR3 sequence is 16 residues long. V trimming: 3 bases; J trimming: 4 bases; junction bases outside the gene matches: 5. From germline, CDR1 is SGHRS and CDR2 YFSETQ.

The rearrangement joins TRBV11-2 to TRBJ2-1; 12 bases line up with TRBD2. With V trimmed by 6 bases and J by 2 bases, 8 bases remained unmatched. The CDR3 is 17 amino acids. Germline CDR1 is SGHAT and CDR2 is FQNNGV. This chain's CDR3 is CASSFRLAGETYNEQFF. The CDR3 nucleotides are TGTGCCAGCAGTTTTAGACTAGCGGGGGAGACCTACAATGAGCAGTTCTTC.

Points on this clonotype: The junction departs from germline at one end; a sequencing error may be responsible. The rearrangement links TRBV7-3 to TRBJ1-6; no clear D gene. The CDR3 is made up of 15 amino acids. Germline V lookup: CDR1 SGHTA, CDR2 FQGTGA. CDR3: CVSSLAGGYNSPLHF. CDR3 DNA sequence: TGTGTCAGCAGTTTGGCGGGCGGTTATAATTCACCCCTCCACTTT.